Given below is one TCR beta chain in context. What it recognizes is unknown. Germline V gene data show CDR1 as SGHRS and CDR2 as YFSETQ. CDR3 length equals 14 residues. V gave up 0 bases and J gave up 4 bases, with 9 bases separating them. The entry originates in a study of OX40 agonist ivuxolimab in advanced cancers. Study overall: Patients treated during dose escalation were battling hepatocellular carcinoma, melanoma, renal cell or head and neck cancer.

Produced via immunoSEQ multiplex PCR; TCRdb's table is partial and in-frame only. The sample gives about 76,000 clones, about 87% of which show up once; 6.9% is in the top ten. Study conclusions and caveats: The work left the antigen specificity of expanded peripheral T cells undetermined. Clonal expansion from baseline to week 6 occurred in both CD4+ and CD8+ T cells.

The chain recombines TRBV5-1 with TRBJ2-3; TRBD1 might be the D (6 bases). This clonotype originated in an adult with an advanced solid tumor such as melanoma, head and neck, liver or kidney cancer. Source: CD4+ or CD8+ T cells sorted from blood, taken in a trial of the OX40 agonist ivuxolimab. The CDR3 protein is CASSLGRGADTQYF. In DNA, the CDR3 is TGCGCCAGCAGCTTGGGCAGGGGCGCAGATACGCAGTATTTT.